This T cell receptor beta chain was retrieved from a study of blood T cell repertoires in COVID-19. The germline V gene encodes CDR1 SNHLY and CDR2 FYNNEI. The CDR3 length is 13 residues. Trimming left V 8 bases short and J 1 base short, with 9 bases between. Clones were read by immunoSEQ multiplex PCR, and TCRdb kept only the in-frame ones, dropping some. The sample holds 200,000 to 300,000 clones, 85% to 90% seen once. The chain has TRBV2 and TRBJ1-3; D is perhaps TRBD1 (5 bases). The sequence came from a woman aged 60-75 years with COVID-19, enrolled during active disease. Sequenced material: peripheral blood. CDR3 bases: TGTGCCAGCGGTAGGGGATCTGGAAACACCATATATTTT. Protein sequence: CASGRGSGNTIYF.